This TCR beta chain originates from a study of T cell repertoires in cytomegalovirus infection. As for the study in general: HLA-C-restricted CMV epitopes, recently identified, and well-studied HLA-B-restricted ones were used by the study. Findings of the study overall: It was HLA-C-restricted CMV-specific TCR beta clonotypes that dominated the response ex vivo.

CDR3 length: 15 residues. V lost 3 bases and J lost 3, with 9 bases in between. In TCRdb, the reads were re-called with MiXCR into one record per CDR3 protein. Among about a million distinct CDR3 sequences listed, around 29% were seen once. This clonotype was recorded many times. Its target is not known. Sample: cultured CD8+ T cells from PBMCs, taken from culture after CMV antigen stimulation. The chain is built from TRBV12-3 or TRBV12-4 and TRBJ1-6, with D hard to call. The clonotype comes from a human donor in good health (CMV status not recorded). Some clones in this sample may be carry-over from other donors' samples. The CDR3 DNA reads TGTGCCAGCAGTTTCCCCGGGATCTATAATTCACCCCTCCACTTT. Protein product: CASSFPGIYNSPLHF.